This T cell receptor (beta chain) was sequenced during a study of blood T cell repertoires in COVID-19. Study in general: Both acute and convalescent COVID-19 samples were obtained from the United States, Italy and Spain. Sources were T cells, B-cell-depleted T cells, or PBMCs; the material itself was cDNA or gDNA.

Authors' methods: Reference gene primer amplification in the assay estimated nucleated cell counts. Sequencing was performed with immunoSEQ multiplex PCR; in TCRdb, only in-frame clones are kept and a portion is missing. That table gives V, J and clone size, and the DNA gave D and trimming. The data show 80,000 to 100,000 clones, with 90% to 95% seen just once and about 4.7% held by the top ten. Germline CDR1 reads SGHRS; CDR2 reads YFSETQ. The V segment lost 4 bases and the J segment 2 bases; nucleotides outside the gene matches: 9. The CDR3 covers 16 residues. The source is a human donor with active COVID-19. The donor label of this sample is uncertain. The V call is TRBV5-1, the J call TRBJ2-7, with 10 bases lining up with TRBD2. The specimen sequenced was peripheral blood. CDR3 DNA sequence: TGCGCCAGCAGCCCCCGACTAGCGGGTCCCGCCTACGAGCAGTACTTC. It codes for CASSPRLAGPAYEQYF.